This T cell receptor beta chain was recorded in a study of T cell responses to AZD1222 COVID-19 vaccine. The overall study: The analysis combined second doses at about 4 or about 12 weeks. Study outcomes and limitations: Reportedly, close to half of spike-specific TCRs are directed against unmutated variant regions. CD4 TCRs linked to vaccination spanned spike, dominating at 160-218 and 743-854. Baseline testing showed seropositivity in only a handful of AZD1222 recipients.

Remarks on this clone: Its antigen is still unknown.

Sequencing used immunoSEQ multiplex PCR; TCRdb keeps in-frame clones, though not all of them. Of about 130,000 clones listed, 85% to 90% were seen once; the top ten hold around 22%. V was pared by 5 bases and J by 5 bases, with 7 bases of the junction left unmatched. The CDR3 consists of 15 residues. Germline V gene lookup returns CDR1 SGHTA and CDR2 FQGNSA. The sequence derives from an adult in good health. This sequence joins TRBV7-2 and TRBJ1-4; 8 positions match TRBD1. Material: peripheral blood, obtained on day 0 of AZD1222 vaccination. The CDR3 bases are TGTGCCAGCAGCCCAGGGGGCTTAATCAATGAAAAACTGTTTTTT. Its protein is CASSPGGLINEKLFF.